This TCR beta chain appears in the sequencing data of a study of Graves' ophthalmopathy and Graves' hyperthyroidism. Study conclusions and caveats: Both an approximately 69% sensitivity and an approximately 72% specificity characterized the model's predictions of ophthalmopathy progression. Most thyroid clonotypes expanded beyond 0.001 frequency were also found in blood.

This clonotype has at least ten counts. Antigen specificity is unknown. Beta-chain TCR CDR3 regions were amplified from RNA transcripts. The workflow started with a first-round RT-PCR run with HTBI primers and then moved on to a second-round multiplex PCR. Each CDR3 protein gets one entry after TCRdb re-called the multiplex PCR reads with MiXCR. The table shows over a million distinct CDR3 sequences, with less than 45% occurring only once. The CDR3 covers 14 residues. The V and J ends lost 5 bases and 1 base, in that order; junction bases with no gene match: 3. Germline CDR1 is DFQATT and CDR2 is SNEGSKA (reference sequence).

The chain recombines TRBV20-1 with TRBJ2-2; 8 bases are a match to TRBD2. The sequenced sample consisted of peripheral blood or thyroid tissue (not recorded which). The sequence was obtained from an adult man with Graves' hyperthyroidism. The CDR3 sequence is CSAETSENTGELFF. The CDR3 nucleotides read TGCAGTGCTGAGACTAGCGAGAACACCGGGGAGCTGTTTTTT.